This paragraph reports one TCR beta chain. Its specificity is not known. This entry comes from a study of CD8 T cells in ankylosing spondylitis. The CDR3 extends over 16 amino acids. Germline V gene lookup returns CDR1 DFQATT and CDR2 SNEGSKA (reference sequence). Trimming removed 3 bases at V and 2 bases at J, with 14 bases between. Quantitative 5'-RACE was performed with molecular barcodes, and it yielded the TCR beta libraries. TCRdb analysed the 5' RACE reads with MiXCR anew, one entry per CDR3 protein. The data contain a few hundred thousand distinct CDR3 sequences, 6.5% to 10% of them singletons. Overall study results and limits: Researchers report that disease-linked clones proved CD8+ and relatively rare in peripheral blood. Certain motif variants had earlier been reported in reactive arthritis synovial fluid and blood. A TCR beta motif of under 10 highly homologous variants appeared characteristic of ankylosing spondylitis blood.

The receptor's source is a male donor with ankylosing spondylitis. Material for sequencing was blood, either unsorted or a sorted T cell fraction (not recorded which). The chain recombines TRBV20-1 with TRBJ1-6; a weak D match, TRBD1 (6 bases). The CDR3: CSARRGRATYNSPLHF. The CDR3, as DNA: TGCAGTGCTAGGAGGGGGAGGGCCACCTATAATTCACCCCTCCACTTT.